This T cell receptor beta chain stems from a study of a mutant IDH1 vaccine in newly diagnosed glioma. This table comes from immunoSEQ multiplex PCR, and its TCRdb copy is limited to in-frame clones, with some not included. The data hold approximately 54,000 clones, with roughly 80% observed a single time. As to time point: baseline, week 1 (first vaccination visit). Sample treatment: pre-vaccination baseline after standard-of-care therapy. Per the germline V gene, CDR1 is SGHNT and CDR2 is YYREEE (reference sequence). This CDR3 has 16 amino acids. V dropped 0 bases and J dropped 4; count of bases not matched to a gene: 7.

The source material was PBMCs, sampled from a glioma patient treated with radiotherapy, temozolomide or both. The chain links TRBV5-4 to TRBJ2-7; 10 bases line up with TRBD2. The sequence was collected from a man younger than 35 with glioma. Here the CDR3 reads CASSLAPELAGYEQYF. For the CDR3, the DNA is TGTGCCAGCAGCTTGGCTCCCGAACTAGCGGGATACGAGCAGTACTTC.